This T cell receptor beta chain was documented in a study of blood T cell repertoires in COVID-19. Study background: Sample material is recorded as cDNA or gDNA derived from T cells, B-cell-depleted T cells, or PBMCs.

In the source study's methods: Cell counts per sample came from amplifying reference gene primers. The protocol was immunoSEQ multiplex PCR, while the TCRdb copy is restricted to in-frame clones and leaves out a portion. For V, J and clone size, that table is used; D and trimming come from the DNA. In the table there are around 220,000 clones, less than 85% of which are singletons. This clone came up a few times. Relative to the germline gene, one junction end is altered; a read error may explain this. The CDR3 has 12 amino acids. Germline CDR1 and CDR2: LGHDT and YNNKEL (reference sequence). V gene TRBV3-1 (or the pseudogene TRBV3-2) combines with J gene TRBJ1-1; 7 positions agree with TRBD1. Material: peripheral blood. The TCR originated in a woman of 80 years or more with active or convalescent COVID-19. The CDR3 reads CASSQKGARSHF. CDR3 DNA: TGTGCCAGCAGCCAAAAGGGGGCGAGGAGCCACTTT.